This T cell receptor (beta chain) was sequenced during a study of blood T cell repertoires in COVID-19. Profiled with immunoSEQ multiplex PCR; TCRdb holds only in-frame clones, not every one. The table lists some 170,000 clones, 87% of them singletons. The sample holds one count of this clone. The germline CDR1 and CDR2 sequences are ENHRY and SYGVKD. The CDR3 totals 17 residues. The V end was cut by 4 bases, the J end by 1 base, with 17 bases between. This TCR was sampled from a human donor with acute COVID-19. The donor label of this sample is uncertain. The specimen sequenced was PBMCs or T cells enriched from blood (not recorded which). V and J are TRBV10-3 and TRBJ2-4, with D tentatively TRBD2 (6 bases). The CDR3 nucleotides read TGTGCCATCAGTGCCGTAGGAGGGGAAGCGGCCAAAAACATTCAGTACTTC. This encodes CAISAVGGEAAKNIQYF.